The 20 T cell receptor beta chains below come from one sample, sequenced in a study of spatial heterogeneity in lung cancer. Using its own MiXCR run on the 5' RACE reads, TCRdb lists one record per CDR3 protein. The top ten clones hold 11% of a sample with about 48,000 distinct CDR3 sequences, over 4.5% of them seen once. Sample time point: sample taken at primary tumor resection. Sample: PBMCs, taken at surgery. The receptors come from a male donor with early-stage non-small cell lung cancer.

This clonotype is medium-sized. The chain carries TRBV10-3 and TRBJ2-3; TRBD2 might be the D (6 bases). V was shortened by 6 bases and J by 5 bases, with 12 bases between the two germline ends. Germline V gene sequence: CDR1 ENHRY, CDR2 SYGVKD. The CDR3 sequence is 13 residues long. CDR3 amino acids: CAISGRDVDTQYF. DNA of the CDR3: TGTGCCATCAGCGGGCGGGACGTAGATACGCAGTATTTT.

The chain links TRBV20-1 to TRBJ2-2; no clear D gene. The CDR3 length is 12 residues. From germline, CDR1 is DFQATT and CDR2 SNEGSKA (reference sequence). The V end was cut by 3 bases, the J end by 7 bases, with 9 bases between. CDR3 sequence (DNA): TGCAGTGCTAGGGAATCCGGCGGGGAGCTGTTTTTT. It is translated as CSARESGGELFF.

This clonotype was seen only a few times. DNA of the CDR3: TGCAGTGCTGAACCCTTAGCGGGAGGGTGGGGGCAGTACTTC. This gives the protein CSAEPLAGGWGQYF. The rearrangement joins TRBV20-1 to TRBJ2-7; TRBD2 agrees at 11 bases. V lost 5 bases and J lost 9; bases outside the gene matches: 12. The germline V gene encodes CDR1 DFQATT and CDR2 SNEGSKA (reference sequence). The length of the CDR3 is 14 residues.

This chain uses TRBV4-3 with TRBJ2-7; D may be TRBD1 (6 bases). Germline V CDR1 and CDR2: LGHNA, YSLEER. V was trimmed by 5 bases and J by 0 bases, leaving 11 bases between them. CDR3 length equals 14 residues. CDR3 sequence (DNA): TGCGCCAGCAGCTTCCGACAGGACTCCTACGAGCAGTACTTC. Translated, it gives CASSFRQDSYEQYF.

This clonotype counts as medium-sized. This rearrangement joins TRBV28 to TRBJ2-1, with 7 bases matching TRBD2. The length of the CDR3 is 16 residues. Germline lookup yields CDR1 MDHEN and CDR2 SYDVKM. Germline trimming cut 4 bases from V and 0 bases from J; bases unmatched to any gene: 6. The CDR3 region is CASSSTAGLSYNEQFF. The CDR3 region has the DNA TGTGCCAGCAGTTCCACAGCGGGACTCTCCTACAATGAGCAGTTCTTC.

This clonotype was counted ten times or more. The rearrangement links TRBV6-2 or TRBV6-3 to TRBJ2-7; 7 bases align to TRBD2. The trim removed 8 bases at V and 3 bases at J, leaving 16 bases unmatched. The CDR3 runs to 16 residues. The germline V gene encodes CDR1 MNHEY and CDR2 SVGEGT. CDR3 bases: TGTGCCAGCCTGCCACTTAGCGGGCTGGGAGGCTACGAGCAGTACTTC. Protein: CASLPLSGLGGYEQYF.

This clonotype was observed at least ten times. The rearrangement joins TRBV29-1 to TRBJ1-4; D is unresolved. Per germline, CDR1 SQVTM and CDR2 ANQGSEA. The CDR3 extends over 11 amino acids. V lost 3 bases, J lost 5 bases, and 4 bases lay in between. In DNA, the CDR3 is TGCAGCGTTGATCTAAATGAAAAACTGTTTTTT. Protein sequence: CSVDLNEKLFF.

This clonotype has ten or more counts. The genes are TRBV5-6 and TRBJ1-2; D is ambiguous. Germline CDR1 and CDR2: SGHDT and YYEEEE. The CDR3 sequence is 15 residues long. Trimming cost V 4 bases and J 4 bases, with 17 bases left between them. The CDR3 nucleotides are TGTGCCAGCAGCCCCCGCGGCGGGCAGCTCTATGGCTACACCTTC. Amino acids: CASSPRGGQLYGYTF.

As concerns this clonotype: It may be a read error: a sequence one base away is much more abundant. The J gene is TRBJ2-5, the V gene TRBV4-3, with D unclear. This CDR3 has 15 residues. The germline CDR1 and CDR2 sequences are LGHNA and YSLEER. The CDR3 DNA sequence: TGCGTCAGCAGCCAAGATACCGTAATCCAAGAGACCCAGTACTTC. This codes for CVSSQDTVIQETQYF.

The table lists this clonotype with many counts. This chain uses TRBV5-1 with TRBJ1-1; TRBD1 agrees at 8 bases. The CDR3 covers 17 residues. Trimming removed 0 bases from V and 2 bases from J; junction bases left unmatched: 9. Germline V gene sequence: CDR1 SGHRS, CDR2 YFSETQ. The CDR3 nucleotides are TGCGCCAGCAGCTTGGCAGGGGGCGCGATTTTTAACACTGAAGCTTTCTTT. This sequence encodes CASSLAGGAIFNTEAFF.

This clonotype was recorded many times. The genes are TRBV12-3 or TRBV12-4 and TRBJ2-7, with 7 positions matching TRBD1. The CDR3 runs 12 residues. V was pared by 6 bases and J by 6 bases, with 5 bases of the junction left unmatched. CDR3 nucleotides: TGTGCCAGCAGCCCAGGGGGACCCGAGCAGTACTTC. Translated: CASSPGGPEQYF.

This clonotype was seen many times. The chain joins TRBV3-1 to TRBJ2-5; 8 nucleotides line up with TRBD2. V shed 0 bases and J 5 bases; nucleotides not matched to a gene: 5. The germline CDR1 and CDR2 sequences are LGHDT and YNNKEL (reference sequence). The CDR3 runs to 15 residues. The CDR3 sequence: CASSQDGGRWETQYF. CDR3 DNA sequence: TGTGCCAGCAGCCAAGATGGCGGGAGGTGGGAGACCCAGTACTTC.

This clonotype was seen ten or more times. The chain carries TRBV20-1 and TRBJ2-3; 11 nucleotides align to TRBD2. The CDR3 runs 18 residues. V was clipped by 0 bases and J by 2 bases; unmatched bases: 10. Per germline, CDR1 DFQATT and CDR2 SNEGSKA (reference sequence). The CDR3 loop is CSARDRLAGGWDTDTQYF. The DNA of the CDR3 is TGCAGTGCTAGAGATCGGCTAGCGGGAGGATGGGACACAGATACGCAGTATTTT.

This clonotype was detected many times. The chain links TRBV11-2 to TRBJ2-5; maybe TRBD2 (5 bases). From germline, CDR1 is SGHAT and CDR2 FQNNGV. The CDR3 length is 15 residues. Trimming stripped 1 base from V and 4 bases from J, with 13 bases between. The DNA for the CDR3 is TGTGCCAGCAGCTTAGGGGCTAGCTTGGGAGAGACCCAGTACTTC. The encoded protein is CASSLGASLGETQYF. Complete variable domain (other parts from reference TRBV11-2 and TRBJ2-5): EAGVAQSPRYKIIEKRQSVAFWCNPISGHATLYWYQQILGQGPKLLIQFQNNGVVDDSQLPKDRFSAERLKGVDSTLKIQPAKLEDSAVYLCASSLGASLGETQYFGPGTRLLVL.

This clonotype was recorded many times. The genes are TRBV20-1 and TRBJ2-1; D perhaps matches TRBD1 (6 bases). CDR1 and CDR2 from the germline V gene are DFQATT and SNEGSKA (reference sequence). The CDR3 covers 15 residues. V lost 0 bases and J 3 bases, leaving 12 bases between the germline ends. The CDR3 loop reads CSARDLGADYNEQFF. CDR3 nucleotide sequence: TGCAGTGCTAGAGATCTGGGGGCGGACTACAATGAGCAGTTCTTC.

V gene TRBV5-5 combines with J gene TRBJ2-3, with D tentatively TRBD1 (7 bases). CDR1 is SGHKS and CDR2 is YYEKEE in the germline V gene (reference sequence). With 4 bases removed from V and 5 bases from J, the gap between germline ends came to 11 bases. CDR3 length: 13 residues. The CDR3 DNA reads as TGTGCCAGCAGCGTCCAGGGGGGAGATACGCAGTATTTT. Encoded protein: CASSVQGGDTQYF. Full variable domain (outside the CDR3, taken from reference TRBV5-5 and TRBJ2-3): DAGVTQSPTHLIKTRGQQVTLRCSPISGHKSVSWYQQVLGQGPQFIFQYYEKEERGRGNFPDRFSARQFPNYSSELNVNALLLGDSALYLCASSVQGGDTQYFGPGTRLTVL.

This clonotype appeared many times. The chain is built from TRBV30 and TRBJ2-1, with D unresolved. Germline loops: CDR1 GTSNPN, CDR2 SVGIG (reference sequence). The CDR3 has 14 amino acids. V was pared by 6 bases and J by 0 bases, with 12 bases between. The CDR3: CACPRVDSYNEQFF. The CDR3 coding sequence is TGTGCCTGCCCCCGGGTGGACTCCTACAATGAGCAGTTCTTC.

This clonotype was observed many times. CDR3 sequence: CASSLGAGSTYEQYF. CDR3 nucleotides: TGTGCCAGCAGCTTAGGGGCAGGTTCTACCTACGAGCAGTACTTC. The chain combines TRBV7-2 with TRBJ2-7; unclear D gene. Trimming removed 1 base at V and 2 bases at J, with 12 bases between. Germline values: CDR1 SGHTA, CDR2 FQGNSA. The CDR3 has 15 amino acids. Combining the CDR3 with reference TRBV7-2 and TRBJ2-7 gives the whole variable domain GAGVSQSPSNKVTEKGKDVELRCDPISGHTALYWYRQSLGQGLEFLIYFQGNSAPDKSGLPSDRFSAERTGGSVSTLTIQRTQQEDSAVYLCASSLGAGSTYEQYFGPGTRLTVT.

The chain recombines TRBV20-1 with TRBJ2-1; maybe TRBD1 (5 bases). The V and J ends lost 3 bases and 6 bases respectively, with 9 bases between them. Germline V gene lookup returns CDR1 DFQATT and CDR2 SNEGSKA (reference sequence). This CDR3 comprises 12 residues. In DNA, the CDR3 is TGCAGTGCTAGCAGGGTCGGCAATGAGCAGTTCTTC. This translates into CSASRVGNEQFF.

This clonotype was counted at least ten times. This chain connects TRBV9 to TRBJ1-1, with TRBD1 identical over 9 bases. CDR1 and CDR2 from the germline V gene are SGDLS and YYNGEE. The CDR3 has 13 amino acids. V shed 3 bases, J shed 5 bases, and the junction held 2 bases outside the gene matches. The CDR3 loop is CASSADRGTEAFF. The CDR3, as DNA: TGTGCCAGCAGCGCCGACAGGGGGACTGAAGCTTTCTTT.